What follows are 5 T cell receptor beta chains derived from one specimen sequenced in a study of T cell responses to AZD1222 COVID-19 vaccine. The assay was immunoSEQ multiplex PCR, and TCRdb's table has in-frame clones only and misses some. The sample shows roughly 110,000 clones, 92% of them seen only once. The specimen was peripheral blood, collected 28 days after the second AZD1222 dose. These receptors originate from an adult who received the AZD1222 COVID-19 vaccine.

The genes are TRBV3-1 (or the pseudogene TRBV3-2) and TRBJ2-1, with 9 bases aligning to TRBD2. The CDR3 runs to 16 residues. Trimming removed 4 bases from V and 1 base from J; junction bases left unmatched: 5. In germline, CDR1 is LGHDT, CDR2 YNNKEL (reference sequence). The CDR3 DNA sequence: TGTGCCAGCAGCCGAATAGCGGGAGAATCCTACAATGAGCAGTTCTTC. It yields the protein CASSRIAGESYNEQFF.

The chain uses TRBV28 and TRBJ2-1; 11 bases fit TRBD1. The CDR3 is made up of 17 amino acids. The trim removed 6 bases at V and 3 bases at J, leaving 10 bases unmatched. Per the germline V gene, CDR1 is MDHEN and CDR2 is SYDVKM. Here the CDR3 DNA reads TGTGCCAGCAGACCATGGACAGGGGGCGTGCTCTACAATGAGCAGTTCTTC. This gives the protein CASRPWTGGVLYNEQFF.

The chain employs TRBV14 and TRBJ2-7; D call uncertain. This CDR3 has 13 amino acids. V lost 2 bases, J lost 1 base, and 6 bases lay in between. Germline CDR1 is SGHDN and CDR2 is FVKESK. CDR3 sequence: CASSQQVSYEQYF. CDR3 in DNA: TGTGCCAGCAGCCAACAGGTGTCCTACGAGCAGTACTTC.

The chain is built from TRBV9 and TRBJ2-2; unclear D gene. There are 13 residues in the CDR3. Germline lookup yields CDR1 SGDLS and CDR2 YYNGEE. V lost 0 bases and J 8 bases, leaving 8 bases between the germline ends. In nucleotides, the CDR3 is TGTGCCAGCAGCGTAGCTTCGAAGGGGGAGCTGTTTTTT. Residues: CASSVASKGELFF.

V and J are TRBV7-9 and TRBJ1-5; the match to TRBD1 covers 11 bases. Germline CDR1 reads SEHNR; CDR2 reads FQNEAQ (reference sequence). The ends lost 5 bases at V and 5 bases at J; junction bases unmatched: 5. The CDR3 is 15 residues long. CDR3 in amino acids: CASSPGQGADQPQHF. The CDR3 nucleotides are TGTGCCAGCAGCCCAGGACAGGGGGCGGATCAGCCCCAGCATTTT. The full variable domain, in which reference TRBV7-9 and TRBJ1-5 provide the parts outside the CDR3, is DTGVSQNPRHKITKRGQNVTFRCDPISEHNRLYWYRQTLGQGPEFLTYFQNEAQLEKSRLLSDRFSAERPKGSFSTLEIQRTEQGDSAMYLCASSPGQGADQPQHFGDGTRLSIL.